What follows are 8 T cell receptor beta chains derived from one specimen sequenced in a study of blood T cells in healthy people across ages (dated by TCRdb to 2015 to 2017). The library was generated by 5' RACE. The sequencer listed for this sample is Illumina HiSeq 2500. A second about 7 to 12 cycle PCR used a sample-barcoded 5' primer and a J-beta primer mix. Clones were called with MiXCR by TCRdb after fastp trimmed the public reads at Q25, and only in-frame beta chains were retained. Each entry is one CDR3 protein sequence, shown with its most common DNA and genes. The sample table records almost 800,000 distinct CDR3 sequences; 58% of these occur just once. The top ten constitute 20% to 25% of the sample. The sample comprised blood. The receptor source for this set is a man aged 30 to 45 in good health.

This clonotype appeared a few times. The rearrangement joins TRBV5-1 to TRBJ1-2, with TRBD1 as a possible D gene (6 bases). In germline, CDR1 is SGHRS, CDR2 YFSETQ. This CDR3 has 13 amino acids. V dropped 8 bases and J dropped 2 bases, with 13 bases sitting between them. CDR3 sequence: CASSGAINYGYTF. CDR3 bases: TGCGCCAGTTCGGGGGCCATAAACTATGGCTACACCTTC.

The chain is built from TRBV11-2 and TRBJ2-4; unclear D gene. The DNA end lines up better with TRBJ2-7; the J call may be wrong. Per germline, CDR1 SGHAT and CDR2 FQNNGV. The CDR3 has 14 residues. CDR3 residues: CASSRGPETYEQYF. The CDR3 coding sequence is TGTGCCAGCAGCCGTGGCCCTGAAACCTACGAGCAGTACTTC.

In this sample, this clonotype turned up once. The rearrangement uses TRBV7-2 and TRBJ2-5; possibly TRBD2 for D (6 bases). Trimming shortened V by 4 bases and J by 3 bases, and 15 bases separated the two germline ends. Germline CDR1 and CDR2: SGHTA and FQGNSA. This CDR3 has 15 residues. The CDR3 DNA reads TGTGCCAGCAGCTCTAATGGAGGGGCCGAAGAGACCCAGTACTTC. It is translated as CASSSNGGAEETQYF. Supplemented by reference TRBV7-2 and TRBJ2-5, the full variable domain reads GAGVSQSPSNKVTEKGKDVELRCDPISGHTALYWYRQSLGQGLEFLIYFQGNSAPDKSGLPSDRFSAERTGGSVSTLTIQRTQQEDSAVYLCASSSNGGAEETQYFGPGTRLLVL.

The V gene is TRBV29-1, the J gene TRBJ2-1, with TRBD2 identical over 12 bases. The germline CDR1 and CDR2 sequences are SQVTM and ANQGSEA. Trimming took 6 bases from V and 9 from J; bases not matched to a gene: 9. The CDR3 runs to 14 residues. The DNA of the CDR3 is TGCAGCGTCTCGACTAGCGGGAGTCGAGGTGAGCAGTTCTTC. Its translation: CSVSTSGSRGEQFF.

This sequence joins TRBV20-1 and TRBJ1-6; no clear D gene. CDR1 and CDR2 from the germline V gene are DFQATT and SNEGSKA (reference sequence). V was trimmed by 3 bases and J by 6 bases, leaving 12 bases between them. This CDR3 contains 14 residues. CDR3 nucleotides: TGCAGTGCTAGCGCCGGGCAGGCTAATTCACCCCTCCACTTT. Residues: CSASAGQANSPLHF.

The chain has TRBV12-3 or TRBV12-4 and TRBJ2-1, with 7 nucleotides matching TRBD2. This CDR3 is 13 amino acids long. Losses at the gene ends were 7 bases for V and 7 bases for J; bases not matched to a gene: 7. CDR3 protein: CASNPGTNNEQFF. The DNA of the CDR3 is TGTGCCAGCAATCCCGGGACTAATAATGAGCAGTTCTTC.

The chain employs TRBV4-1 and TRBJ2-7; D is ambiguous. CDR3 length: 13 amino acids. V was clipped by 0 bases and J by 6 bases, with 9 bases between them. Germline assignment: CDR1 MGHRA and CDR2 YSYEKL. The CDR3 nucleotides read TGCGCCAGCAGCCAAGATCACCCCTCCGAGCAGTACTTC. Its protein is CASSQDHPSEQYF.

This chain connects TRBV7-9 to TRBJ2-4; possibly TRBD2 for D (6 bases). The J call may be incorrect, as the DNA end agrees better with TRBJ2-7. The CDR3 loop spans 14 amino acids. CDR1 and CDR2 (germline): SEHNR, FQNEAQ (reference sequence). In DNA, the CDR3 is TGTGCCAGCAGCAAGGGGACTGATACCTACGAGCAGTACTTC. It specifies CASSKGTDTYEQYF.